This T cell receptor (beta chain) emerged from a study of cytomegalovirus exposure and HLA in healthy donors. Trimming took 3 bases from V and 1 from J; bases not matched to a gene: 7. Germline CDR1 is SGHVS and CDR2 is FNYEAQ. This CDR3 region has 18 residues. The PCR had 60 Vbeta and 13 Jbeta primers. TCRdb's table, derived via immunoSEQ multiplex PCR, lists solely in-frame clones and lacks some. The sample has some 110,000 clones; about four fifths are singletons. The receptor was derived from a man younger than 40 in good health and CMV-seropositive. The specimen sequenced was PBMCs. This chain uses TRBV7-6 with TRBJ2-6; 9 nucleotides match TRBD2. CDR3 loop: CASSFQAGGISGANVLTF. CDR3 nucleotides: TGTGCCAGCAGCTTTCAGGCGGGAGGGATTTCTGGGGCCAACGTCCTGACTTTC.